The next 28 T cell receptor beta chains were all read from a single sample in a study of molecular identifiers for immune sequencing clone quantification. Each CDR3 protein is one row after TCRdb ran MiXCR on the PCR reads. Of about 510,000 distinct CDR3 sequences in the sample, roughly 26% were seen once. The sequenced sample consisted of naive CD8+ T cells from blood, with Jurkat cell RNA spiked in. The sample's subset: FACS-sorted CD8+CD4-CCR7+CD45RA+ naive T cells. The receptors were gathered from a human donor in good health. Some libraries in this study had Jurkat cell RNA spiked in.

This clonotype was observed at least ten times. The V gene is TRBV11-2, the J gene TRBJ2-1; D is undetermined. Trimming stripped 7 bases from V and 2 bases from J, with 9 bases between. CDR3 size: 13 residues. From germline, CDR1 is SGHAT and CDR2 FQNNGV. The CDR3 protein is CASKTYTYNEQFF. As DNA, the CDR3 is TGTGCCAGCAAAACGTATACCTACAATGAGCAGTTCTTC. The variable domain in full, with the rest retrieved from reference TRBV11-2 and TRBJ2-1, is EAGVAQSPRYKIIEKRQSVAFWCNPISGHATLYWYQQILGQGPKLLIQFQNNGVVDDSQLPKDRFSAERLKGVDSTLKIQPAKLEDSAVYLCASKTYTYNEQFFGPGTRLTVL.

In regard to this clonotype: Just one base apart from a much larger clone, this may be a read error. The chain carries TRBV7-9 and TRBJ2-3, with D hard to call. CDR3 length: 17 residues. With 3 bases removed from V and 1 base from J, the gap between germline ends came to 17 bases. Germline values: CDR1 SEHNR, CDR2 FQNEAQ (reference sequence). CDR3 loop: CASSFQPGFRGTDTQYF. DNA of the CDR3: TGTGCCAGCAGCTTCCAACCGGGCTTCCGCGGCACAGATACGCAGTATTTT.

This clonotype came up a few times. V gene TRBV4-3 combines with J gene TRBJ2-7; weak D call: TRBD2 (5 bases). Germline V gives CDR1 LGHNA, CDR2 YSLEER. The CDR3 loop spans 13 amino acids. The V gene lost 2 bases and the J gene lost 5 bases, with 10 bases spanning the gap. The chain's CDR3 is CASSQTWGDEQYF. CDR3 sequence (DNA): TGCGCCAGCAGCCAAACTTGGGGAGACGAGCAGTACTTC.

With regard to this clonotype: A junction boundary mismatches the germline segment, possibly from a read error. The CDR3 coding sequence is TGTGCCAGCGGCTCCCAGGGAGAGCCCCGGCATTTT. This encodes CASGSQGEPRHF. This sequence joins TRBV27 and TRBJ1-5; D may be TRBD1 (5 bases). Germline V CDR1 and CDR2: MNHEY, SMNVEV (reference sequence). This CDR3 region has 12 residues.

The V and J genes are TRBV28 and TRBJ2-7; 11 nucleotides agree with TRBD2. CDR1 MDHEN and CDR2 SYDVKM come from the germline V gene. The CDR3 spans 15 residues. V lost 1 base, J lost 3 bases, and 2 bases stayed unmatched. DNA of the CDR3: TGTGCCAGCAGTTTATCACTAGCGGGAGTCTACGAGCAGTACTTC. Translating it yields CASSLSLAGVYEQYF.

The V and J genes are TRBV6-2 or TRBV6-3 and TRBJ1-1; 7 bases map to TRBD1. The CDR3 contains 11 residues. Germline-derived CDR1 and CDR2 are MNHEY and SVGEGT. V dropped 8 bases and J dropped 7; count of bases not matched to a gene: 4. The CDR3 coding sequence is TGTGCCAGCCTCAGGGGGTTTGAAGCTTTCTTT. Amino acid sequence: CASLRGFEAFF.

The chain employs TRBV5-3 and TRBJ1-2; 7 bases fit TRBD1. TRBV5-3 belongs to the ORF category, with a function that is uncertain. J lost 5 bases, V lost 4 bases, and 11 bases had no gene match. The CDR3 extends over 15 amino acids. The CDR3 bases are TGTGCCAGAAGCCTGGGACAGCGAAAACATTATGGCTACACCTTC. Its translation is CARSLGQRKHYGYTF.

The chain carries TRBV25-1 and TRBJ2-7; 10 positions match TRBD1. The CDR3 totals 13 residues. Looked up from germline, CDR1 is MGHDK and CDR2 is SYGVNS. V trimming: 4 bases; J trimming: 5 bases; junction bases outside the gene matches: 2. This CDR3 reads CASSGGTGDEQYF. DNA for the CDR3: TGTGCCAGCAGTGGCGGGACAGGGGACGAGCAGTACTTC.

There are a few counts of this clonotype. The J gene is TRBJ2-1, the V gene TRBV7-6, with 9 positions matching TRBD2. The J segment lost 4 bases and the V segment lost 4 bases, leaving 8 bases of the junction unmatched. CDR3 size: 16 residues. Germline CDR1 and CDR2: SGHVS and FNYEAQ. CDR3 in DNA: TGTGCCAGCAGCTCCCGAATGACTAGCGGTTACAATGAGCAGTTCTTC. This sequence encodes CASSSRMTSGYNEQFF. The full variable domain, completed using reference TRBV7-6 and TRBJ2-1, is GAGVSQSPRYKVTKRGQDVALRCDPISGHVSLYWYRQALGQGPEFLTYFNYEAQQDKSGLPNDRFSAERPEGSISTLTIQRTEQRDSAMYRCASSSRMTSGYNEQFFGPGTRLTVL.

In regard to this clonotype: The conserved closing phenylalanine or tryptophan is absent in this CDR3, likely reflecting a read error. The chain employs TRBV30 and TRBJ1-1, with TRBD1 matching 7 bases. The V and J ends lost 2 bases and 4 bases, in that order; junction bases with no gene match: 4. The CDR3 runs to 13 residues. The germline gives CDR1 GTSNPN, CDR2 SVGIG (reference sequence). This CDR3 reads CAWSRGGGTEAFS. The CDR3, as DNA: TGTGCCTGGAGTCGAGGGGGCGGCACTGAAGCTTTCTCT.

This clonotype appeared many times. Sequence at one end of the junction differs from germline and may be a read error. The CDR3 region is CASSVGLADEQFF. CDR3 DNA sequence: TGTGCTAGCAGCGTCGGACTAGCGGATGAGCAGTTCTTC. J is TRBJ2-1 and V is TRBV7-7; 10 nucleotides line up with TRBD2. The CDR3 is 13 amino acids. The germline V gene has CDR1 SSHAT and CDR2 FNYEAQ (reference sequence). Together with reference TRBV7-7 and TRBJ2-1, the CDR3 gives the full variable domain: GAGVSQSPRYKVTKRGQDVTLRCDPISSHATLYWYQQALGQGPEFLTYFNYEAQPDKSGLPSDRFSAERPEGSISTLTIQRTEQRDSAMYRCASSVGLADEQFFGPGTRLTVL.

The rearrangement joins TRBV20-1 to TRBJ2-3, with 8 bases aligning to TRBD2. Germline assignment: CDR1 DFQATT and CDR2 SNEGSKA (reference sequence). This CDR3 spans 16 amino acids. V gave up 0 bases and J gave up 0 bases; unmatched junction bases: 5. The CDR3 coding sequence is TGCAGTGCTAGAGATCTCCCTAGCGGGAGCACAGATACGCAGTATTTT. It encodes CSARDLPSGSTDTQYF.

A note on this clonotype: At one end, the junction sequence differs from germline, possibly due to a read error. CDR3 residues: CVSSLHGGTYEQYF. The CDR3 nucleotides are TGTGTCAGCAGCTTGCATGGAGGTACCTACGAGCAGTACTTC. The rearrangement joins TRBV7-9 to TRBJ2-7; D may be TRBD2 (5 bases). The CDR3 sequence is 14 residues long. Germline V gene sequence: CDR1 SEHNR, CDR2 FQNEAQ (reference sequence).

This clonotype was seen a few times. The chain employs TRBV28 and TRBJ2-5; 12 bases line up with TRBD2. V dropped 6 bases and J dropped 6; count of bases not matched to a gene: 8. The CDR3 runs 15 residues. The V gene's germline CDR1 is MDHEN and CDR2 SYDVKM. The CDR3 reads CASRVTSGSGKTQYF. CDR3 in DNA: TGTGCCAGCAGAGTGACTAGCGGGAGTGGGAAGACCCAGTACTTC.

Concerning this clonotype itself: One end of the junction does not line up with germline, which may come from a read error. The chain uses TRBV7-2 and TRBJ2-1; possibly TRBD2 for D (6 bases). This CDR3 has 15 residues. The germline V gene encodes CDR1 SGHTA and CDR2 FQGNSA. Written as DNA, the CDR3 is TGTGCCAGCAGCTTAGCGGTACGCGGGGCCAATGCGCAGTTCTTC. It yields the protein CASSLAVRGANAQFF.

J is TRBJ2-3 and V is TRBV11-2; no clear D. The CDR3 covers 16 residues. V dropped 4 bases and J dropped 3 bases, with 17 bases sitting between them. The germline CDR1 and CDR2 sequences are SGHAT and FQNNGV. This chain's CDR3 is CASSSWPGLVTDTQYF. The CDR3 DNA follows: TGTGCCAGCAGCTCCTGGCCCGGGCTTGTAACAGATACGCAGTATTTT.

This chain connects TRBV28 to TRBJ2-3; 7 positions agree with TRBD1. V trimming: 2 bases; J trimming: 2 bases; junction bases outside the gene matches: 7. The CDR3 has 16 amino acids. CDR1 is MDHEN, CDR2 SYDVKM, per germline. The CDR3 reads CASSLPDREYTDTQYF. The CDR3 nucleotides are TGTGCCAGCAGTTTACCCGACAGGGAATACACAGATACGCAGTATTTT.

This clonotype showed up just a few times. The chain is built from TRBV7-2 and TRBJ2-1; 10 positions agree with TRBD2. V shed 4 bases and J 9 bases; nucleotides not matched to a gene: 6. This CDR3 contains 14 residues. Germline loops: CDR1 SGHTA, CDR2 FQGNSA. CDR3 in DNA: TGTGCCAGCAGCTCGGGACTAGCGTTAGGTGAGCAGTTCTTC. Its translation is CASSSGLALGEQFF. Looking up the rest from reference TRBV7-2 and TRBJ2-1 gives the full variable domain: GAGVSQSPSNKVTEKGKDVELRCDPISGHTALYWYRQSLGQGLEFLIYFQGNSAPDKSGLPSDRFSAERTGGSVSTLTIQRTQQEDSAVYLCASSSGLALGEQFFGPGTRLTVL.

For this clonotype: The CDR3 does not end in the conserved phenylalanine or tryptophan, so this is likely a read error. CDR3 residues: CASSLGQGYSYEQYL. CDR3 nucleotide sequence: TGTGCCAGCAGCTTGGGACAGGGTTACTCCTACGAGCAGTACTTA. V usage is TRBV7-9 and J usage is TRBJ2-7; 9 positions match TRBD1. V trimming: 3 bases; J trimming: 0 bases; junction bases outside the gene matches: 3. The CDR3 is made up of 15 amino acids. In germline, CDR1 is SEHNR, CDR2 FQNEAQ (reference sequence).

This chain uses TRBV28 with TRBJ1-2; D ambiguous. Germline V lookup: CDR1 MDHEN, CDR2 SYDVKM. The ends were cut back, 3 bases at V and 2 bases at J, with 7 bases in the middle. This CDR3 has 13 amino acids. The CDR3 DNA reads TGTGCCAGCAGTTTTAGGTCGAACTATGGCTACACCTTC. Protein sequence: CASSFRSNYGYTF.

This clonotype occurred many times. This rearrangement joins TRBV7-2 to TRBJ2-5, with a possible D match to TRBD2 (5 bases). The CDR3 covers 15 residues. Looked up from germline, CDR1 is SGHTA and CDR2 is FQGNSA. V shed 1 base and J shed 4 bases, with 13 bases lying between them. CDR3 amino acids: CASSLVSSGGETQYF. CDR3 nucleotide sequence: TGTGCCAGCAGCTTAGTTTCCAGCGGTGGAGAGACCCAGTACTTC.

This clonotype came up a few times. The chain uses TRBV5-8 and TRBJ2-7, with TRBD2 matching 9 bases. CDR3 length: 16 amino acids. Germline CDR1 SGHTS, CDR2 YDEGEE. V was pared by 4 bases and J by 6 bases, with 14 bases of the junction left unmatched. CDR3 coding DNA: TGTGCCAGCAGCATCCGGCCGGGACTAGCTAGAGGCGAGCAGTACTTC. Its translation is CASSIRPGLARGEQYF. Together with reference TRBV5-8 and TRBJ2-7, the CDR3 gives the full variable domain: EAGVTQSPTHLIKTRGQQATLRCSPISGHTSVYWYQQALGLGLQFLLWYDEGEERNRGNFPPRFSGRQFPNYSSELNVNALELEDSALYLCASSIRPGLARGEQYFGPGTRLTVT.

CDR3 nucleotides: TGTGCCAGCAGCTCCTGGACAGAAACCTACGAGCAGTACTTC. Protein sequence: CASSSWTETYEQYF. This chain links TRBV7-9 with TRBJ2-7, with D perhaps matching TRBD1 (6 bases). The germline V gene has CDR1 SEHNR and CDR2 FQNEAQ (reference sequence). The CDR3 is 14 residues long. The V end was cut by 4 bases, the J end by 2 bases, with 12 bases between. Variable domain in full (rest from reference TRBV7-9 and TRBJ2-7): DTGVSQNPRHKITKRGQNVTFRCDPISEHNRLYWYRQTLGQGPEFLTYFQNEAQLEKSRLLSDRFSAERPKGSFSTLEIQRTEQGDSAMYLCASSSWTETYEQYFGPGTRLTVT.

This chain links TRBV28 with TRBJ1-3, with D possibly TRBD1 on 6 matching bases. The V gene's germline CDR1 is MDHEN and CDR2 SYDVKM. There are 17 residues in the CDR3. Trimming stripped 1 base from V and 0 bases from J, with 13 bases between. CDR3 residues: CASSLYAGDTSGNTIYF. Here the CDR3 DNA reads TGTGCCAGCAGTTTATACGCAGGGGATACCTCTGGAAACACCATATATTTT.

This clonotype was counted between two and nine times. The J gene is TRBJ2-7, the V gene TRBV4-1, with 8 bases that match TRBD2. In germline, CDR1 is MGHRA, CDR2 YSYEKL. This CDR3 has 14 amino acids. The junction had 3 bases not matched to a gene; V was cut back by 3 bases and J by 2 bases. The DNA of the CDR3 is TGCGCCAGCAGCCAGCGGGGGGCTACCTACGAGCAGTACTTC. Protein: CASSQRGATYEQYF.

This clonotype was counted between two and nine times. The chain couples TRBV20-1 to TRBJ2-7; D remains unclear. V dropped 0 bases and J dropped 3 bases, with 9 bases sitting between them. CDR1 and CDR2 from the germline V gene are DFQATT and SNEGSKA (reference sequence). The CDR3 length is 13 residues. Here the CDR3 reads CSAREVLSYEQYF. CDR3 coding DNA: TGCAGTGCTAGAGAGGTTTTGAGCTACGAGCAGTACTTC.

To note about this clonotype: This may be a read error, as it is one base from a much larger clone. The chain has TRBV4-2 and TRBJ2-7; D could derive from TRBD1 or TRBD2 (5 bases each). Germline assignment: CDR1 LGHNA and CDR2 YNFKEQ. This CDR3 contains 15 residues. The germline V and J ends were trimmed by 0 bases and 6 bases, with 15 bases remaining between them. CDR3 in DNA: TGTGCCAGCAGCCAAGATAGTGCAGGGACGTTCGAGCAGTACTTC. It encodes CASSQDSAGTFEQYF.

This chain joins TRBV11-3 and TRBJ2-2; TRBD2 agrees at 9 bases. V lost 5 bases and J lost 1; bases outside the gene matches: 5. This CDR3 region has 16 residues. Germline V gene lookup returns CDR1 SGHNT and CDR2 YENEEA. CDR3 loop: CASSQRGAKNTGELFF. CDR3 DNA: TGTGCCAGCAGCCAGCGGGGGGCCAAGAACACCGGGGAGCTGTTTTTT.